Sequencing of this T cell receptor beta chain was carried out in a study of human T cells and chemical hapten exposure. Time point of the sample: pre-sensitization, week 0. Treatment specified: therapeutic diphenylcyclopropenone sensitization with weekly scalp DPC. TCRdb fed the RACE reads into MiXCR, producing one record per CDR3 protein. The table lists about 180,000 distinct CDR3 sequences, around 30% of them singletons. CDR3 length: 17 residues. V was clipped by 1 base and J by 4 bases, with 19 bases between them. Germline V gene sequence: CDR1 MNHNS, CDR2 SASEGT. This clonotype was found a few times.

The rearrangement links TRBV6-1 to TRBJ1-2; D remains unclear. The sample was whole blood, taken in connection with sensitization to the hapten diphenylcyclopropenone (DPC). The TCR was taken from a woman in her twenties or thirties with alopecia areata. Some clones in this sample may be carry-over from other donors' samples. The CDR3 here is CASSEDRGTLWAYGYTF. CDR3 coding DNA: TGTGCCAGCAGTGAAGATCGTGGTACGCTTTGGGCCTATGGCTACACCTTC.